This T cell receptor beta chain is drawn from a study of T cell responses to AZD1222 COVID-19 vaccine. Overall study results and limits: Repertoires were obtained only post-peak T cell response. Unmutated variant regions are reportedly the target of nearly half of TCRs that are spike-specific.

V lost 2 bases to trimming and J lost 4 bases, with 9 bases between them. The V gene's germline CDR1 is LGHNA and CDR2 YNFKEQ. The CDR3 contains 14 residues. This table comes from immunoSEQ multiplex PCR, and its TCRdb copy is limited to in-frame clones, with some not included. Seen here are 55,000 to 75,000 clones, 88% observed once, and the top ten hold about 8.2%. This clone was seen once. Its target is unknown. The V and J genes are TRBV4-2 and TRBJ2-1, with a possible D match to TRBD1 (5 bases). The sample here was peripheral blood, taken on day 0 of AZD1222 vaccination. The receptor's source is an adult in good health. CDR3 sequence: CASSQSRQYNEQFF. In DNA form, the CDR3 reads TGTGCCAGCAGCCAATCCAGACAGTACAATGAGCAGTTCTTC.